This T cell receptor beta chain appears in the sequencing data of a study of shared clonotypes between healthy human individuals. Across the whole study: There were three CD4 naive, three CD4 memory, two CD8 naive and one CD8 memory plates per donor.

Repertoires were generated with immunoSEQ multiplex PCR, while TCRdb's copy carries only in-frame clones and drops some. Of about 2 million clones in the sample, about 95% were seen once. The naive CD8 fraction comprised CD45RO-negative cells positively selected for CCR7 and excluded terminally differentiated effector memory CD45RA+ cells. The source of this sequence is a man between 18 and 35 years old in good health. Sequenced material: naive CD8+ T cells sorted from blood.

This chain's CDR3 is CASGEGPGQPQHF. The CDR3 DNA is TGTGCCAGCGGAGAGGGTCCAGGTCAGCCCCAGCATTTT. This rearrangement joins TRBV6-5 to TRBJ1-5; no clear D. CDR1 MNHEY and CDR2 SVGAGI come from the germline V gene. The V and J ends lost 8 bases and 6 bases respectively, with 14 bases between them. CDR3 length: 13 residues.